This T cell receptor (beta chain) derives from a study of blood T cell repertoires in COVID-19. Study as a whole: Sources were T cells, B-cell-depleted T cells, or PBMCs; the material itself was cDNA or gDNA.

Study processing details: The authors estimated nucleated cell counts from reference gene primer amplification. The data were produced by immunoSEQ multiplex PCR, yet TCRdb's version contains in-frame clones alone and is incomplete. V and J calls and clone size are given by that table; D and trimming were obtained from the DNA. Counted here are a few hundred thousand clones, roughly 84% occurring once; the ten biggest clones make up about 3.4%. Per germline, CDR1 SGHNT and CDR2 YYREEE (reference sequence). With 0 bases clipped from V and 2 bases from J, the junction kept 5 bases outside the gene matches. The CDR3 length is 17 residues.

This clonotype was sampled from a woman between 18 and 29 years old with acute or convalescent COVID-19. The rearrangement links TRBV5-4 to TRBJ2-3; 11 bases are a match to TRBD2. Sequencing input: peripheral blood. In DNA, the CDR3 is TGTGCCAGCAGCTTGGTCAAACTAGCGGGAGCCACAGATACGCAGTATTTT. Its translation is CASSLVKLAGATDTQYF. Variable domain in full (rest from reference TRBV5-4 and TRBJ2-3): ETGVTQSPTHLIKTRGQQVTLRCSSQSGHNTVSWYQQALGQGPQFIFQYYREEENGRGNFPPRFSGLQFPNYSSELNVNALELDDSALYLCASSLVKLAGATDTQYFGPGTRLTVL.